This TCR beta chain was found in a study of OX40 agonist ivuxolimab in advanced cancers. General notes on the study: Ivuxolimab was an agonistic, fully human IgG2 monoclonal antibody directed against OX40 (CD134), a costimulatory receptor. Intravenous ivuxolimab was administered to patients every 2 weeks at six dose levels: 0.01, 0.1, 0.3, 1.5, 3 and 10 mg/kg. Among the roughly 54 dose-escalation patients, roughly 20 had hepatocellular carcinoma, roughly 15 melanoma, 9 renal cell carcinoma and 9 head and neck cancer. The dose-escalation cohort was approximately 83% male with a mean age of roughly 60 years, ranging from roughly 20 to 80. Patients were allowed to have had prior anti-PD-1, anti-PD-L1 or anti-CTLA-4 therapy, and approximately 37% of the dose-escalation patients had been treated with checkpoint inhibitors. Partial responses were achieved by three dose-escalation patients, of whom one had hepatocellular carcinoma and two had cutaneous melanoma. Peripheral TCRbeta sequencing was intended to test whether TCR sequence diversity was altered and clonal T-cell expansion was caused by ivuxolimab. The paper describes the monotherapy dose-escalation part (N of about 47 patients) of the phase I trial of ivuxolimab.

V and J lose 4 bases and 6 bases, and a span of 7 bases separates them. CDR3 length: 11 amino acids, cysteine to valine. The CDR3 DNA has 33 bases and is translated from base 1. As encoded in the germline V gene, CDR1 is MDHEN while CDR2 is SYDVKM. Genomic DNA was isolated from the sorted cells so that the TCRbeta CDR3 region could be sequenced. The immunoSEQ Assay was used to sequence the TCRbeta CDR3 regions. TCRdb holds this immuneACCESS table with in-frame rearrangements only. Some clones are missing; in checked studies, unresolved V genes explain under half, and the rest has no known cause. The sample table contains roughly 45,000 clones; only one count was recorded for about nine tenths of them. The ten top clones hold more than 6.5% of the sample. The trial excluded patients who had a history of autoimmune disease or were on systemic immunosuppression. In every dose cohort, peripheral blood was drawn for TCR sequencing at baseline, cycle 4 day 1, and cycle 7 day 1. Samples were obtained from an open-label, multicenter, first-in-human phase I dose-escalation trial of ivuxolimab. Adults with locally advanced or metastatic melanoma, renal cell carcinoma, hepatocellular carcinoma or head and neck squamous cell carcinoma were enrolled in the trial. CD4+ and CD8+ T cells were sorted separately from peripheral blood before TCR sequencing.

Comments on this clone: Its recognized antigen is unknown. Base qualities are not provided; no much larger clone lies one nucleotide away.

The investigation overall reported the following: At doses of 0.1 to 3.0 mg/kg, clonal expansion of both CD4+ and CD8+ blood T cells was observed from baseline to week 6. Low levels of normalized T-cell clonal expansion were also shown by some nonresponding patients. Which antigens the clonally expanded peripheral T cells were specific for was not determined. After ivuxolimab, CD8+ T cells had more expanded clones than CD4+ T cells on average. In partial responders in the 0.1-3.0 mg/kg groups, normalized peripheral clonal expansion was found to be among the lowest, especially among CD8+ T cells.

This chain is built from TRBV28 and TRBJ2-7, with a weak D call of TRBD1 (5 bases match). Material: CD4+ or CD8+ T cells sorted from blood, obtained in a trial of the OX40 agonist ivuxolimab. This clonotype was sampled from an adult with an advanced solid tumor such as melanoma, head and neck, liver or kidney cancer. The DNA sequence follows: TGTGCCAGCAGTTATGACAGCGAGCAGTACGTC. Its amino acids are CASSYDSEQYV.